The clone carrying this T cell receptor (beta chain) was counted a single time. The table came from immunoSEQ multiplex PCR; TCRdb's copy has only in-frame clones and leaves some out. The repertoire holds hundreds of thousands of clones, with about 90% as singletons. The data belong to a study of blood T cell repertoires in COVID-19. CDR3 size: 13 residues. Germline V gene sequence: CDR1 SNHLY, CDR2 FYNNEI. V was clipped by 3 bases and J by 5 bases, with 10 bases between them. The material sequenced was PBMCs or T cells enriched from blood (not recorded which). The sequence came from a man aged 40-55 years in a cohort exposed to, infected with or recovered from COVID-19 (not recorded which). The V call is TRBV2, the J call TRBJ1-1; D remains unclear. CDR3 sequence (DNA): TGTGCCAGCAGTGATAGAGGAAGGACTGAAGCTTTCTTT. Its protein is CASSDRGRTEAFF.